One T cell receptor (beta chain) is described in this entry. The record originates from a study of OX40 agonist ivuxolimab in advanced cancers. Study-wide background: While on treatment, patients had intravenous ivuxolimab at 0.01 to 10 mg/kg every 2 weeks. Hepatocellular carcinoma, melanoma, renal cell or head and neck cancer occurred in dose-escalation patients. Enrollees could have had prior anti-PD-1, anti-PD-L1 or anti-CTLA-4 therapy, which 40% to 45% had received. In three patients, partial responses were observed, one with hepatocellular carcinoma and two with cutaneous melanoma.

The CDR3 runs to 15 residues. Germline loops: CDR1 MRHNA, CDR2 SNTAGT. The V gene end was trimmed by 4 bases and the J gene end by 0 bases; junction bases not matched to a gene: 2. Sequencing used immunoSEQ multiplex PCR; TCRdb keeps in-frame clones, though not all of them. The table records around 45,000 clones, 88% of them present only once. The chain recombines TRBV6-4 with TRBJ1-3, with 8 bases matching TRBD1. The sequencing here drew on CD4+ or CD8+ T cells sorted from blood, taken in a trial of the OX40 agonist ivuxolimab. The TCR originated in an adult with an advanced solid tumor such as melanoma, head and neck, liver or kidney cancer. The CDR3 sequence: CASSATGGSGNTIYF. The CDR3 region has the DNA TGTGCCAGCAGTGCAACAGGGGGCTCTGGAAACACCATATATTTT.